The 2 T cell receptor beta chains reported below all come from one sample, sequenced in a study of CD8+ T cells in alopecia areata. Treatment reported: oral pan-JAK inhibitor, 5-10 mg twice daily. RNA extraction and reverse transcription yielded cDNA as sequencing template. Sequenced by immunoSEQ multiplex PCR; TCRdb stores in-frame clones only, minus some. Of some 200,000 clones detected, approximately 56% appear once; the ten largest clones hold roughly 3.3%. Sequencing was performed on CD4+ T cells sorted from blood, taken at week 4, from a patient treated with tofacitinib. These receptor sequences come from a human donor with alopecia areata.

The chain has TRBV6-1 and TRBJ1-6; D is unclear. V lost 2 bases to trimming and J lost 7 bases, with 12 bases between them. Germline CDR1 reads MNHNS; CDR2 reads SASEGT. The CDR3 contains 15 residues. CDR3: CASSETISLNSPLHF. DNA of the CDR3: TGTGCCAGCAGTGAAACGATCTCTCTGAATTCACCCCTCCACTTT.

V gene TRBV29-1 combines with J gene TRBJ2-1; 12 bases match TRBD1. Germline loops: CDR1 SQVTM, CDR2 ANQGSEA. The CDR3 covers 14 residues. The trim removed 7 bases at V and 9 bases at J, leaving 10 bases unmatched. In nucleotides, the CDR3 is TGCAGCGCCCTGGGGGGACAGGGGGCGTCTGAGCAGTTCTTC. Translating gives CSALGGQGASEQFF.